What follows is one T cell receptor (beta chain) and its context. Its recognized antigen is unknown. No much larger clone exists at a distance of one base, and base qualities are not known. The cohort consisted of more than 650 healthy bone marrow donors. All cohort members were sampled while nominally healthy, although unrecorded immune exposures were likely present. The donor was CMV seronegative and was included in the group of approximately 350 seronegative cohort members. A peripheral blood sample was provided by each donor, and peripheral blood mononuclear cells were used for TCR beta sequencing. Genomic DNA extraction from the blood cell samples was performed with the Qiagen DNeasy Blood Extraction Kit. This sample was included in a study of cytomegalovirus exposure and HLA in healthy donors (dated by TCRdb to 2016 to 2017). About the full investigation: An earlier analysis of a few hundred of the donors reported 250 to 300 Gb of sequence data and around 110 million unique TCR beta sequences obtained from 150 million to 200 million T cells. An early release that covered some 630 HLA-typed donors contained around 300 gigabases of sequencing data and some 87 million unique TCR sequences. Of the 300 to 500 genotyped donors, roughly 80% were placed in the genetic ancestry cluster associated with self-reported Caucasian donors. The study aimed to test whether signatures of past pathogen exposure could be identified by cataloging public T cell receptors. The T cell repertoires of around 730 subjects were profiled by immunosequencing and related to cytomegalovirus serostatus. In addition to the first cohort of several hundred subjects, a separate validation cohort of 130 or so different subjects was used. To predict cytomegalovirus infection status, the study brought together high-throughput TCR immunosequencing, statistical association of individual TCRs with disease status, and machine learning. To study patterns of TCR occurrence, a later analysis re-analyzed previously published TCR beta repertoires from 500 to 850 donors and added high-resolution HLA genotyping. Rather than drawing on any new phenotypic data, the later analysis identified candidate immune exposures from TCR beta sequences and the way those sequences occurred across donors. An earlier analysis of fewer than 750 of the donors used high-throughput TCR beta sequencing to judge whether each TCR beta V gene segment behaved as functional or pseudogenic. Donor age, sex, ethnicity and CMV serostatus were compiled alongside the repertoire data. In a later genetic analysis, genome-wide SNP genotypes for about 55% of the roughly 700 donors were used, and that subset was treated as a discovery cohort. Every repertoire in the discovery cohort had been generated on one and the same sequencing platform. Both class I and class II loci were covered by HLA typing, at four-digit resolution. Typing coverage varied by locus: roughly 620-640 donors for A, B, C, DRB1 and DQB1; 500 to 550 for DQA1; over 600 for DPA1; 450 to 480 for DPB1. About five DR-DQ haplotypes were treated as single units for association and clustering because of strong linkage in the cohort. Among 398 genotyped donors of the cohort, an average of about 240,000 unique TCR beta nucleotide sequences were sequenced per donor, about a sixth of them non-productive.

On the study overall, not on this receptor specifically: In a later genetic analysis, fewer N-insertions in productive TCRs were reported among donors in an Asian-associated ancestry cluster than the approximately 710-donor mean. In an earlier analysis of approximately 600 of the donors, most TCR beta V segments were observed in productive rearrangements about 90% or about 30% of the time, broadly matching IMGT annotations. Assigning TCR associations to individual alleles was difficult when HLA alleles, especially DR and DQ, strongly co-occurred. In a later analysis, TCR association rates were found to vary across HLA loci, with the most associated TCRs seen for DRB1 alleles and the fewest for HLA-C alleles. Linkage disequilibrium might explain the correlated functional status among segregating V segments, but an unknown experimental factor could not be ruled out. A cluster of highly shared sequence variants was judged likely to represent a technical artifact of the sequencing pipeline. Roughly uniform sequencing depth across donors was assumed in presence/absence analyses, although this assumption may not hold. In a later analysis, HLA-associated TCR beta chains were found to be more clonally expanded and to have lower generation probabilities than equally common non-associated chains. A later analysis reported that several top co-occurrence clusters appeared linked to parvovirus B19, influenza, CMV and Epstein-Barr virus. The classifier was reported to diagnose cytomegalovirus status with high specificity and sensitivity in both the original cohort and the validation cohort. Some IMGT-functional V segments, including TRBV6-2 and TRBV6-3, could not be told apart with the 87-base-pair reads, so those segments were excluded. In this cohort, only TCR beta chains were sequenced, and detectable features were limited by the absence of alpha or paired-chain data. A later analysis associated 15,000 or so TCR beta sequences with specific HLA alleles at a false discovery rate of 0.05. Immune exposure information for the cohort was limited to CMV serostatus. In a later genetic analysis, a missense DCLRE1C variant was associated with V-gene and J-gene trimming of TCR beta chains, and the association was replicated in an independent cohort. Three of the identified cytomegalovirus-associated TCR beta chains were confirmed in vitro to be specific for cytomegalovirus antigens. Because HLA typing was missing for some donors at each locus, association tests included only the typed subset. A further reported finding was that TCR beta sequences accurately predicted the HLA-A and HLA-B alleles for most subjects in the first cohort. It was suggested by the authors that the approach could potentially be generalized to other disease states and immunological phenotypes. Most CMV-associated TCR beta chains appeared to be HLA-restricted in a later analysis, and the HLA associations seemed to be driven largely by CMV exposure. While some public TCRs were present in many individuals, most TCR sequences turned up only very rarely across donors. Because counts were too low, 15 to 20 rarely observed V segments, including chromosome 9 orphons, were excluded from the earlier analysis of a few hundred of the donors. The study listed 150 to 200 TCR beta chains as associated with cytomegalovirus.

Library generation was performed with the immunoSEQ multiplex PCR assay. A mixture of 60 forward primers for TCR Vbeta segments and 13 reverse primers for TCR Jbeta segments was used in the multiplex PCR. The CDR3 region of rearranged TCR beta genes was amplified from genomic DNA with a multiplex PCR assay. The Illumina HiSeq System was used to sequence the amplified TCR beta libraries as 87-base-pair reads. The original pipeline was this. A later analysis counted approximately 76 million unique TCR beta chains across the 650 to 700 repertoires, and around 12 million of these chains were shared by at least two donors. Raw reads were error-corrected and collapsed into unique sequences by a nearest-neighbor algorithm in which closely related sequences were merged to remove PCR and sequencing errors. Alignment of CDR3 sequences to IMGT reference sequences was used to assign V, D and J gene segments. For a sequence to be retained, a match of at least six nucleotides to both a V gene segment and a J gene segment was required. Rearrangements were called productive when the CDR3 lacked stop codons and stayed in frame with V and J; all others were non-productive. Following IMGT convention, CDR3 was defined as the stretch from the second conserved V-encoded cysteine to the conserved J-encoded phenylalanine. The earlier analysis of about 620 of the donors excluded sequences that lacked an unambiguous match to a single V gene segment. In an earlier analysis of several hundred of the donors, V segments were called functional above 56.7% productive rearrangements and were called segregating when the between-donor standard deviation exceeded 5%. To diagnose cytomegalovirus status from the catalog of TCR beta chain sequences, a statistical classification framework was built. V and J gene assignment, in a later analysis, came from comparing TCR nucleotide sequences with IMGT/GENE-DB human TR gene sequences. Using the TCRdist pipeline, a later analysis assigned CDR3 sequences along with most-parsimonious VDJ recombination scenarios. In a later analysis, every TCR beta chain was defined by the combination of its CDR3 amino acid sequence and its V-gene family, and reads without a unique V-gene family were dropped. In a later analysis, 450 to 600 highly shared, low-generation-probability nucleotide sequences were removed to address suspected cross-contamination and a sequencing artifact. For each public chain, a later analysis derived a clonal expansion index from normalized ranks of inferred template counts within each repertoire. A later analysis computed generation probabilities with a VDJ recombination model fitted to out-of-frame rearrangements, and checked the results against IGoR. In a later analysis, TCR-TCR, TCR-HLA and TCR-CMV co-occurrence was scored with hypergeometric tests, and a repertoire-size bias correction was applied to TCR pairs. False discovery rates were estimated in a later analysis by permuting HLA or CMV assignments 20 times. In a later analysis, co-occurring TCRs were grouped using DBSCAN, with TCRdist sequence similarity added in when clustering inside HLA-allele-positive subsets. Repertoires with fewer than 30,000 or more than 120,000 public chains were left out of co-occurrence clustering, as were four to six repertoires with anomalous nucleotide sharing. TCRdb took over this immuneACCESS table, retaining in-frame rearrangements with V and J assigned. Such tables are incomplete; in checked studies, under half of the missing clones stem from an unresolved V gene, and the remainder is unexplained. That table furnishes V, J and clone size, whereas the DNA furnished D and trimming. The sample yields more than 150,000 clones; about 90% were counted once. The ten largest account for roughly 0.24% of the sample.

From the cysteine up to the phenylalanine, the CDR3 has a length of 13 residues. Only the CDR3 DNA stays, 39 bases, in frame from base 1. Deletion took 3 bases off V and 9 bases off J, with a span of 15 bases between the germline ends. CDR1 and CDR2, per the germline V gene, are SQVTM and ANQGSEA. The sequencing input was PBMCs. This chain is built from TRBV29-1 and TRBJ2-1; the D segment could be TRBD2, given 6 matching bases. This clonotype was obtained from a girl under three years old in good health and CMV-seronegative. The DNA sequence follows: TGCAGCGTTGAGGGGAGGTTAGTGTTTGAGCAGTTCTTC. This codes for CSVEGRLVFEQFF.